The 10 T cell receptor delta chains below come from one sample, sequenced in a study of DNA immune sequencing with unique molecular identifiers (dated by TCRdb to about 2020). Libraries were built with multiplex PCR. The sequencing machine was an Illumina MiniSeq. A 32-plex assay amplified the genomic DNA, with primers for all 8 TRDV and 4 TRDJ genes spanning the CDR3. A 12-nucleotide UMI was introduced during 2 to 4 barcoding PCR cycles, after which a second PCR was performed with Illumina adapter primers. TCRdb recomputed clones from the public reads with CATT; identical DNA rows were then combined. This sample holds 2,000 to 2,500 delta-chain clones; 11% to 15% were observed only once. Of the sample, 45% to 55% falls within the top ten clones. Sequencing was carried out using gamma-delta T cells enriched from blood buffy coat, or unenriched PBMCs (not recorded which). These receptors all come from a human donor in good health.

This clone turned up a few times. The rearrangement uses TRDV1 and TRDJ1; no firm D call. Per germline, CDR1 TSWWSYY and CDR2 QGS. The CDR3 loop spans 13 amino acids. V was trimmed by 0 bases and J by 2 bases, leaving 4 bases between them. The DNA of the CDR3 is TGTGCTCTTGGGGAACTTCCTACCGATAAACTCATCTTT. Protein: CALGELPTDKLIF.

Details on this clone: A far larger clone is one nucleotide away, so this likely arose from a read error. The genes are TRDV1 and TRDJ1, with 13 bases matching TRDD3. Because TCRdb records no J gene, it was assigned here through a match of the DNA to germline. The CDR3 contains 26 residues. J gave up 3 bases and V 1 base, and 32 bases lay outside the gene matches. Germline loops: CDR1 TSWWSYY, CDR2 QGS. CDR3 sequence: CALGEPLPTDSVLGDTPQTAADKLIF. Here the CDR3 DNA reads TGTGCTCTTGGGGAACCCCTTCCTACGGATTCAGTACTGGGGGATACGCCCCAGACGGCCGCCGATAAACTCATCTTT.

This clone has a handful of counts. One base separates it from a far larger clone, so it is likely a read error. Other DNA sequences in the same sample also yield this CDR3. V and J are TRDV2 and TRDJ3, with TRDD3 matching 9 bases. The length of the CDR3 is 20 residues. CDR1 GEAIGNYY and CDR2 EKD come from the germline V gene. The CDR3 loop is CACDPIVLGESSWDTRQMFF. The CDR3 DNA reads TGTGCCTGTGATCCCATTGTACTGGGGGAAAGCTCCTGGGACACCCGACAGATGTTTTTT.

The sample holds a few counts of this clone. V gene TRDV2 combines with J gene TRDJ1; 12 bases are a match to TRDD3. The CDR3 is 16 amino acids. V lost 5 bases, J lost 2 bases, and 8 bases stayed unmatched. Germline values: CDR1 GEAIGNYY, CDR2 EKD. Written as DNA, the CDR3 is TGTGCCTGTGCCCAACTGGGGGATACTGGGACCGATAAACTCATCTTT. It is translated as CACAQLGDTGTDKLIF.

This clone was seen a handful of times. A far larger clone is just one base off, so this is likely a read error. Other DNA variants within this sample encode the same CDR3. The chain recombines TRDV2 with TRDJ1; 7 bases align to TRDD3. The germline V gene encodes CDR1 GEAIGNYY and CDR2 EKD. The CDR3 extends over 18 amino acids. CDR3 DNA: TGTGCCTGTGACACCGTAGGAGGTGGGGATATCCGATCCGATAAACTTATCTTT. Translating it yields CACDTVGGGDIRSDKLIF.

At least ten counts were recorded for this clone. For the CDR3, the DNA is TGTGCTCTTGGGGAACTAGGGGGGATACGCTCGGACACCGATAAACTCATCTTT. It is translated as CALGELGGIRSDTDKLIF. This sequence joins TRDV1 and TRDJ1; 10 bases align to TRDD3. In germline, CDR1 is TSWWSYY, CDR2 QGS. This CDR3 contains 18 residues. After removal of 0 bases from V and 0 bases from J, the junction contained 7 bases not matched to a gene.

The table lists this clone with a few counts. One base separates it from a far larger clone, so it is likely a read error. The sample contains more than one DNA sequence encoding this CDR3. The gene calls are TRDV2 and TRDJ1; 8 nucleotides line up with TRDD3. V lost 3 bases, J lost 0 bases, and 11 bases stayed unmatched. CDR3 size: 17 residues. CDR1 is GEAIGNYY, CDR2 EKD, per germline. DNA of the CDR3: TGTGCCTGTGACCCGGCTGGGGGACCTCGCTACACCGATAAACTCATCTTT. Its translation: CACDPAGGPRYTDKLIF.

This clone was seen a handful of times. The chain employs TRDV1 and TRDJ1; D is ambiguous. Trimming cost V 2 bases and J 2 bases, with 24 bases left between them. Germline V lookup: CDR1 TSWWSYY, CDR2 QGS. The CDR3 has 19 residues. The CDR3 DNA reads TGTGCTCTTGGGGAATTAGCTCGTCCCGTCCCGTTTGGAACCGATAAACTCATCTTT. Its translation is CALGELARPVPFGTDKLIF.

In its sample, this clone is medium-sized. The V call is TRDV1, the J call TRDJ1, with 11 bases lining up with TRDD3. No J gene is reported in TCRdb; it was inferred here by comparing the DNA with germline. This CDR3 has 23 amino acids. Unmatched junction bases numbered 29, after V lost 0 bases and J lost 8 bases. Germline lookup yields CDR1 TSWWSYY and CDR2 QGS. CDR3 nucleotides: TGTGCTCTTGGGGAACTAAAGTCCTACTTTACGGGTGTGAAGATGGGGGATACGGACAAACTCATCTTT. It translates to CALGELKSYFTGVKMGDTDKLIF.

A single count supports this clone. A far larger clone is a single base away, which makes a read error likely. Within the sample, other DNA sequences also encode this same CDR3. This chain links TRDV1 with TRDJ1, with D perhaps matching TRDD2 or TRDD3 (5 bases each). TCRdb offers no J gene call, so here the DNA was matched to germline to obtain one. Germline-derived CDR1 and CDR2 are TSWWSYY and QGS. V shed 2 bases and J shed 0 bases, with 43 bases lying between them. The CDR3 is 26 amino acids. CDR3 DNA: TGTGCTCTTGGGGAATATCAAATTTTGACCCCCTACTCCCCAATGAGGGGGGTTCCTTACACCGATAAACTCATCTTT. It translates to CALGEYQILTPYSPMRGVPYTDKLIF.